This T cell receptor (beta chain) was captured by sequencing in a study of molecular identifiers for immune sequencing clone quantification. Study-wide context: In replicates, RNA from roughly 21,000 or 96,000 naive CD8 cells was split five ways, four sequenced. Study-wide results and caveats: Effector cells had over 99% of their molecules in clones above 20 RNA copies, while naive cells had under 1%.

Sorted cell numbers of roughly 19,000 to 1,000,000, with 10%, 30% or 50% RNA, served as input for naive CD8 libraries. Sorting isolated naive CD8 T cells as CD8+CD4-CCR7+CD45RA+ events. TCRdb passed the PCR reads through MiXCR, listing each CDR3 protein once. The table records 490,000 or so distinct CDR3 sequences, around 23% of them present only once. Concerning this clonotype: Its antigen is undetermined.

The TCR comes from a human donor in good health. Some libraries in this study had Jurkat cell RNA spiked in. The sequencing input was naive CD8+ T cells from blood, with Jurkat cell RNA spiked in. The subset denotes: FACS-sorted CD8+CD4-CCR7+CD45RA+ naive T cells.

The CDR3 DNA reads TGTGCCAGTAGTGGAACAGGGGGCTTGTTTTTCCCTGAAGCTTTCTTT. It yields the protein CASSGTGGLFFPEAFF. The V gene is TRBV19, the J gene TRBJ1-1; TRBD1 matches at 9 bases. Trimming cost V 5 bases and J 6 bases; bases outside gene matches: 13. The CDR3 has 16 residues. CDR1 and CDR2 from the germline V gene are LNHDA and SQIVND (reference sequence).